Listed here are 29 T cell receptor beta chains from one sample, sequenced in a study of T-cell memory formation after mild COVID-19. TCRdb used MiXCR to reprocess the 5' RACE reads, holding one entry per CDR3 protein. This sample has approximately 260,000 distinct CDR3 sequences, with about 16% found just once. The sequenced sample was PBMCs or a T cell subset sorted from them (not recorded which). The receptor source for this set is a man younger than 30 who had mild COVID-19 (a few samples of this study predate the infection). Cell type and time point are not known.

The V call is TRBV12-3 or TRBV12-4, the J call TRBJ2-7; no clear D gene. Trimming stripped 5 bases from V and 3 bases from J, with 11 bases between. The CDR3 extends over 13 amino acids. The chain's CDR3 is CASSQAIDYEQYF. The CDR3 DNA reads TGTGCCAGCAGTCAGGCGATAGACTACGAGCAGTACTTC.

This chain joins TRBV24-1 and TRBJ2-5; D remains unclear. Germline V CDR1 and CDR2: KGHDR, SFDVKD. Trimming left V 2 bases short and J 0 bases short, with 9 bases between. The CDR3 extends over 15 amino acids. The CDR3 DNA is TGTGCCACCAGTGATTCCGGACGGAACCAAGAGACCCAGTACTTC. It codes for CATSDSGRNQETQYF.

There are a few counts of this clonotype. The chain uses TRBV3-1 and TRBJ2-7; D not certain. V was trimmed by 0 bases and J by 5 bases, leaving 14 bases between them. The CDR3 has 15 residues. Germline-derived CDR1 and CDR2 are LGHDT and YNNKEL (reference sequence). The CDR3 spells CASSQDLGQVHEQYV. CDR3 nucleotide sequence: TGTGCCAGCAGCCAAGATCTTGGGCAGGTCCACGAGCAGTACGTC.

This clonotype turned up a few times. The chain has TRBV6-2 or TRBV6-3 and TRBJ1-1, with 7 bases that match TRBD1. Germline-derived CDR1 and CDR2 are MNHEY and SVGEGT. This CDR3 region has 14 residues. J gave up 5 bases and V 2 bases, and 5 bases lay outside the gene matches. The CDR3 loop reads CASSYSQGETEAFF. The CDR3 coding sequence is TGTGCCAGCAGTTACAGCCAGGGGGAAACTGAAGCTTTCTTT.

This clonotype was counted only a few times. The rearrangement joins TRBV20-1 to TRBJ1-3, with TRBD1 as a possible D gene (5 bases). Germline V CDR1 and CDR2: DFQATT, SNEGSKA (reference sequence). The CDR3 length is 13 residues. V lost 1 base and J 1 base, leaving 5 bases between the germline ends. CDR3 sequence (DNA): TGCAGTGCTAGAGGACAGTCTGGAAACACCATATATTTT. It codes for CSARGQSGNTIYF.

This clonotype was detected ten times or more. J is TRBJ2-2 and V is TRBV5-4; 7 positions agree with TRBD1. CDR1 is SGHNT and CDR2 is YYREEE in the germline V gene (reference sequence). The CDR3 has 16 amino acids. Trimming removed 2 bases from V and 5 bases from J; junction bases left unmatched: 9. The CDR3 sequence: CASSFPDRNPTGELFF. Written as DNA, the CDR3 is TGTGCCAGCAGCTTCCCGGACAGGAACCCGACCGGGGAGCTGTTTTTT.

This clonotype has only a few counts. The chain is built from TRBV12-3 or TRBV12-4 and TRBJ2-7; TRBD2 matches 8 bases. The CDR3 consists of 14 residues. The V segment lost 3 bases and the J segment 5 bases; nucleotides outside the gene matches: 6. As DNA, the CDR3 is TGTGCCAGCAGTTTTCCACGTAGCGGGAACGAGCAGTACGTC. Its protein product is CASSFPRSGNEQYV.

Note on this clonotype: A junction boundary mismatches the germline segment, possibly from a read error. This chain connects TRBV2 to TRBJ2-4; D is possibly TRBD1 or TRBD2 (5 bases each). There are 11 residues in the CDR3. The V gene's germline CDR1 is SNHLY and CDR2 FYNNEI. CDR3 loop: CASTPEGPPHF. As DNA, the CDR3 is TGTGCCAGCACCCCCGAGGGACCGCCACACTTC.

About this clonotype: A much larger clone differs by one base, so this may be a read error. The chain couples TRBV12-3 or TRBV12-4 to TRBJ1-2; tentative D call: TRBD1 (5 bases). Trimming removed 9 bases at V and 5 bases at J, with 16 bases between. This CDR3 spans 13 amino acids. CDR3 coding DNA: TGTGCCAGAAACCGGGACCGAGGATATGGCTACACCTTC. Protein sequence: CARNRDRGYGYTF.

V usage is TRBV30 and J usage is TRBJ1-4; TRBD1 is a possible D gene (5 bases). This CDR3 is built from 14 residues. The ends were cut back, 0 bases at V and 5 bases at J, with 10 bases in the middle. From germline, CDR1 is GTSNPN and CDR2 SVGIG (reference sequence). The CDR3 loop reads CAWSVGVANEKLFF. The CDR3, as DNA: TGTGCCTGGAGTGTGGGGGTTGCGAATGAAAAACTGTTTTTT.

This clonotype was found many times. The gene calls are TRBV11-2 and TRBJ2-1; 9 bases match TRBD2. With V trimmed by 5 bases and J by 0 bases, 8 bases remained unmatched. CDR3 length: 17 amino acids. Germline V CDR1 and CDR2: SGHAT, FQNNGV. The CDR3 spells CASSGSGGFLSYNEQFF. The DNA for the CDR3 is TGTGCCAGCAGCGGCAGCGGGGGGTTCCTCTCCTACAATGAGCAGTTCTTC.

This clonotype was seen more than once but under ten times. This CDR3 reads CASSQDYGAPGQETQYF. The CDR3 DNA reads as TGCGCCAGCAGCCAAGATTACGGCGCCCCTGGGCAAGAGACCCAGTACTTC. V usage is TRBV4-1 and J usage is TRBJ2-5; D not resolved. Germline V lookup: CDR1 MGHRA, CDR2 YSYEKL. CDR3 length: 17 residues. The germline V and J ends were trimmed by 0 bases and 2 bases, with 16 bases remaining between them.

The chain combines TRBV12-3 or TRBV12-4 with TRBJ2-3; 13 bases match TRBD2. The CDR3 has 16 residues. V lost 6 bases and J lost 7; bases outside the gene matches: 10. CDR3 region: CASRPDGLAGAHTQYF. The CDR3 nucleotides read TGTGCCAGCAGACCCGACGGACTAGCGGGGGCCCATACGCAGTATTTT.

V usage is TRBV7-9 and J usage is TRBJ2-1, with 7 bases aligning to TRBD2. Trimming removed 5 bases from V and 8 bases from J; junction bases left unmatched: 9. The CDR3 is 14 residues long. Germline CDR1 SEHNR, CDR2 FQNEAQ (reference sequence). The CDR3 loop is CASSPLGGRHEQFF. CDR3 DNA sequence: TGTGCCAGCAGCCCTTTGGGGGGGAGACATGAGCAGTTCTTC.

This clonotype was observed a few times. V is TRBV7-9 and J is TRBJ1-1; 8 nucleotides align to TRBD1. The J segment lost 0 bases and the V segment lost 4 bases, leaving 10 bases of the junction unmatched. In germline, CDR1 is SEHNR, CDR2 FQNEAQ (reference sequence). The CDR3 has 17 amino acids. Here the CDR3 reads CASSSAVGTGVNTEAFF. The CDR3 coding sequence is TGTGCCAGCAGCTCCGCGGTGGGGACAGGCGTGAACACTGAAGCTTTCTTT.

The chain couples TRBV6-5 to TRBJ1-1, with D unresolved. This CDR3 comprises 14 residues. Germline assignment: CDR1 MNHEY and CDR2 SVGAGI. V was cut by 4 bases and J by 1 base, with 10 bases left in between. CDR3 nucleotide sequence: TGTGCCAGCAGTTCGTGGGAGTCGAACACTGAAGCTTTCTTT. Translating gives CASSSWESNTEAFF.

A remark on this clonotype: A much larger clone lies one base from this, so it may be a read error. The chain couples TRBV5-1 to TRBJ2-1; tentative D call: TRBD2 (6 bases). V was trimmed by 4 bases and J by 6 bases, leaving 14 bases between them. The CDR3 contains 14 residues. Germline V gives CDR1 SGHRS, CDR2 YFSETQ. In DNA, the CDR3 is TGCGCCAGCAGCACCCGACGAGCGGGCAATGAGCAGTTCTTC. Its protein is CASSTRRAGNEQFF.

This clonotype has only a few counts. The chain has TRBV25-1 and TRBJ1-5; D unclear. The CDR3 extends over 14 amino acids. Looked up from germline, CDR1 is MGHDK and CDR2 is SYGVNS. V was shortened by 6 bases and J by 5 bases, with 14 bases between the two germline ends. The CDR3 DNA reads TGTGCCAGCAGCCCGGACGGAGCCGATCAGCCCCAGCATTTT. Amino acids: CASSPDGADQPQHF. Combining the CDR3 with reference TRBV25-1 and TRBJ1-5 gives the whole variable domain EADIYQTPRYLVIGTGKKITLECSQTMGHDKMYWYQQDPGMELHLIHYSYGVNSTEKGDLSSESTVSRIRTEHFPLTLESARPSHTSQYLCASSPDGADQPQHFGDGTRLSIL.

This chain connects TRBV6-5 to TRBJ1-6; 7 bases fit TRBD1. The V gene end was trimmed by 2 bases and the J gene end by 6 bases; junction bases not matched to a gene: 4. The germline gives CDR1 MNHEY, CDR2 SVGAGI. The length of the CDR3 is 15 residues. CDR3 protein: CASSYSGTANSPLHF. The CDR3 coding sequence is TGTGCCAGCAGTTACAGTGGGACAGCTAATTCACCCCTCCACTTT.

This clonotype was detected only a few times. The gene calls are TRBV11-2 and TRBJ2-7; 7 bases agree with TRBD1. The CDR3 covers 13 residues. Germline V lookup: CDR1 SGHAT, CDR2 FQNNGV. The chain's CDR3 is CASSLGDATGYRV. As DNA, the CDR3 is TGTGCCAGCAGCTTGGGGGATGCGACAGGGTATAGAGTC.

This clonotype was picked up a small number of times. The V and J genes are TRBV5-5 and TRBJ1-6; D possibly corresponds to TRBD1 (6 bases). Trimming removed 4 bases at V and 9 bases at J, with 14 bases between. Germline-derived CDR1 and CDR2 are SGHKS and YYEKEE (reference sequence). The CDR3 is made up of 14 amino acids. In DNA, the CDR3 is TGTGCCAGCAGCAACTCCTGGGACACTTCACCCCTCCACTTT. This codes for CASSNSWDTSPLHF. The full variable domain, in which reference TRBV5-5 and TRBJ1-6 provide the parts outside the CDR3, is DAGVTQSPTHLIKTRGQQVTLRCSPISGHKSVSWYQQVLGQGPQFIFQYYEKEERGRGNFPDRFSARQFPNYSSELNVNALLLGDSALYLCASSNSWDTSPLHFGNGTRLTVT.

The rearrangement links TRBV5-1 to TRBJ2-7; D gene uncertain. Germline assignment: CDR1 SGHRS and CDR2 YFSETQ. The CDR3 totals 13 residues. The V and J ends lost 4 bases and 0 bases respectively, with 8 bases between them. CDR3 protein: CASSGQSSYEQYF. In DNA, the CDR3 is TGCGCCAGCAGCGGGCAGAGCTCCTACGAGCAGTACTTC.

This clonotype was counted at least ten times. V gene TRBV7-2 combines with J gene TRBJ2-3, with 9 nucleotides matching TRBD2. In germline, CDR1 is SGHTA, CDR2 FQGNSA. V was clipped by 5 bases and J by 2 bases; unmatched bases: 11. The CDR3 is 17 residues long. This CDR3 is CASSLQISGGNTDTQYF. CDR3 bases: TGTGCCAGCAGCCTCCAGATTAGCGGGGGAAACACAGATACGCAGTATTTT.

The V gene is TRBV6-1, the J gene TRBJ1-2, with D hard to call. Trimming left V 3 bases short and J 7 bases short, with 18 bases between. The CDR3 sequence is 15 residues long. CDR1 and CDR2 (germline): MNHNS, SASEGT. The CDR3 loop is CASSEKTSYHGGYTF. The CDR3 nucleotides are TGTGCCAGCAGTGAGAAGACATCCTACCACGGTGGCTACACCTTC.

CDR3 bases: TGTGCCAGCAGCCACGGAACAGGGGCGGTAGCTTTCTTT. This gives the protein CASSHGTGAVAFF. The J gene is TRBJ1-1, the V gene TRBV14; 7 bases match TRBD1. Losses at the gene ends were 3 bases for V and 10 bases for J; bases not matched to a gene: 8. Germline V gene data show CDR1 as SGHDN and CDR2 as FVKESK. The CDR3 extends over 13 amino acids.

The J gene is TRBJ1-4, the V gene TRBV29-1; D ambiguous. CDR1 is SQVTM and CDR2 is ANQGSEA in the germline V gene. The CDR3 covers 11 residues. V lost 7 bases, J lost 4 bases, and 7 bases lay in between. The CDR3 is CSAINNEKLFF. As DNA, the CDR3 is TGCAGCGCCATAAATAATGAAAAACTGTTTTTT.

This clonotype was seen only a few times. The chain combines TRBV5-1 with TRBJ1-4; D remains ambiguous. The germline CDR1 and CDR2 sequences are SGHRS and YFSETQ. The CDR3 contains 14 residues. The V end lost 6 bases, the J end lost 0 bases, and 9 bases lay between the germline ends. CDR3 nucleotide sequence: TGCGCCAGCAATAAGGGCGCAACTAATGAAAAACTGTTTTTT. The encoded protein is CASNKGATNEKLFF.

This clonotype was counted many times. The gene calls are TRBV12-3 or TRBV12-4 and TRBJ1-2, with 8 bases matching TRBD1. This CDR3 has 14 amino acids. V was pared by 6 bases and J by 2 bases, with 5 bases of the junction left unmatched. The CDR3, as DNA: TGTGCCAGCAGATCACAGGGGGGCAACTATGGCTACACCTTC. Protein product: CASRSQGGNYGYTF.

This clonotype was detected only a few times. The genes are TRBV20-1 and TRBJ2-2; a possible D gene is TRBD1 (5 bases). This CDR3 has 15 amino acids. Germline values: CDR1 DFQATT, CDR2 SNEGSKA (reference sequence). The V and J ends lost 2 bases and 7 bases respectively, with 17 bases between them. The CDR3 DNA sequence: TGCAGTGCTAGACGGCAGGGCTCCGCGGTCGGGGAGCTGTTTTTT. Amino acids: CSARRQGSAVGELFF.